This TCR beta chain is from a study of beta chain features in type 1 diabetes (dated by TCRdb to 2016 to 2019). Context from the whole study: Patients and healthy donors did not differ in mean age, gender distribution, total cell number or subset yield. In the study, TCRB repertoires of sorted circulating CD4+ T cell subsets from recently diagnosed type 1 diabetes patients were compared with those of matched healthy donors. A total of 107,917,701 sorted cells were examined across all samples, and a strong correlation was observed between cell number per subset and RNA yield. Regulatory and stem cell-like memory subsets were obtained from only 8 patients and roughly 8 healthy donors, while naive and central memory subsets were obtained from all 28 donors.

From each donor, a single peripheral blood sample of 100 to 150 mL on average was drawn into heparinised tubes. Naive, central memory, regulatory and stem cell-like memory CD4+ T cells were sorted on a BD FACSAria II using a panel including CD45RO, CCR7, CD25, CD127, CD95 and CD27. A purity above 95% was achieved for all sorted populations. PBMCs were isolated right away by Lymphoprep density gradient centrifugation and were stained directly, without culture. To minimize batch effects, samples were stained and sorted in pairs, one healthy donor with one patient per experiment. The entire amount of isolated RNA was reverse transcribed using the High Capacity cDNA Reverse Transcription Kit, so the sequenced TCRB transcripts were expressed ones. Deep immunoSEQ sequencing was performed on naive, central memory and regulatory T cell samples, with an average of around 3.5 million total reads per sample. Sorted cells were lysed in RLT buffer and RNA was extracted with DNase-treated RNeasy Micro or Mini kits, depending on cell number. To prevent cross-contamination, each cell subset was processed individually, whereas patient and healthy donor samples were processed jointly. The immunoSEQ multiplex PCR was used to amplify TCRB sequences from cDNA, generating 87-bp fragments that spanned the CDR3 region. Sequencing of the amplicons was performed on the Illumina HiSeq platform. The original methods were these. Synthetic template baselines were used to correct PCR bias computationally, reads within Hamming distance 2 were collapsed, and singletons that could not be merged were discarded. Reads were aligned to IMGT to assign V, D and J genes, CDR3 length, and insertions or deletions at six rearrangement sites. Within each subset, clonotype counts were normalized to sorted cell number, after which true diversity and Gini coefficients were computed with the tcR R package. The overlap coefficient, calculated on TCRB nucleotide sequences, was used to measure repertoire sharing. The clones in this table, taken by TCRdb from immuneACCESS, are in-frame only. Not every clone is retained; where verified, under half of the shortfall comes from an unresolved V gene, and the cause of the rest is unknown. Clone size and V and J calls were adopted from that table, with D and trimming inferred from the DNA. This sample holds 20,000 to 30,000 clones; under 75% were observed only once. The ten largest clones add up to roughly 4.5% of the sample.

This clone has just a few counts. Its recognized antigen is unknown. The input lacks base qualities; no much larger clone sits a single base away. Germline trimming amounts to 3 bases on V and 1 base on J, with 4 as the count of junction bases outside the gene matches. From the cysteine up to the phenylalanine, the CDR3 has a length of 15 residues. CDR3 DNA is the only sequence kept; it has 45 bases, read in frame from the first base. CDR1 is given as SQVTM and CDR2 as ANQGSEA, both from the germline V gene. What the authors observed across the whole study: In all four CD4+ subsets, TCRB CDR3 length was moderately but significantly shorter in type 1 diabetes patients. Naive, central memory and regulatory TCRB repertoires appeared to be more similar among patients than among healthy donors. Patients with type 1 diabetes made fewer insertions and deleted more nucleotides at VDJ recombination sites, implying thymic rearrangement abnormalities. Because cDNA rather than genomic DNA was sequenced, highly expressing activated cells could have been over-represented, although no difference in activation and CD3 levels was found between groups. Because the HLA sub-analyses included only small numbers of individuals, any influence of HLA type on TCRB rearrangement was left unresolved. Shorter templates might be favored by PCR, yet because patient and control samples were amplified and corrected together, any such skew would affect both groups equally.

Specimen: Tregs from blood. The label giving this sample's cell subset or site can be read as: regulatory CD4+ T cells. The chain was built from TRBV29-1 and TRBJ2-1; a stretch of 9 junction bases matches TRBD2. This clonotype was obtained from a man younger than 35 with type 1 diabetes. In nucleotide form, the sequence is TGCAGCGTTGACTTGGCGGGAGGGTCCTACAATGAGCAGTTCTTC. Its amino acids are CSVDLAGGSYNEQFF.